The entry that follows covers one T cell receptor (beta chain) sequence. Its antigen is unknown. The source of the sample is a study of cytotoxic CD8 clonotypes in ibrutinib-treated CLL. About the study: The patient breakdown showed some eleven relapsed/refractory and roughly 14 treatment-naive cases, with some 18 IGHV unmutated. Broader study findings: Clonality climbed at ibrutinib response, then dropped toward baseline at progression. Public clonotypes (which were uncommon) either contracted or remained stable on treatment.

This CDR3 is 15 amino acids long. Germline lookup yields CDR1 GTSNPN and CDR2 SVGIG (reference sequence). V lost 3 bases, J lost 2 bases, and 5 bases stayed unmatched. Sequencing sought depths of 1 in 200,000 to 1 in 1 million T cells. Produced via immunoSEQ multiplex PCR; TCRdb's table is partial and in-frame only. The table includes about 140,000 clones, 60% to 85% detected once. The chain is built from TRBV30 and TRBJ2-2; the match to TRBD1 covers 8 bases. The sequencing here drew on PBMCs, taken after 12 months of ibrutinib treatment. The TCR originated in a human donor with chronic lymphocytic leukemia. The CDR3, as DNA: TGTGCCTGGAGGCGGACAGGGCTAAACACCGGGGAGCTGTTTTTT. It encodes CAWRRTGLNTGELFF.